Shown below are 14 T cell receptor beta chains from a single sample sequenced in a study of T cells in Graves' hyperthyroidism and ophthalmopathy. RNA transcripts provided the source from which TCR beta CDR3 regions were amplified. Researchers ran a first-round RT-PCR on the TCR CDR3 using the HTBI primer set. A single record per CDR3 protein comes from TCRdb applying MiXCR to the multiplex PCR reads. The sample lists hundreds of thousands of distinct CDR3 sequences, approximately 17% occurring once. Sequencing was done on a sample of blood. These receptor sequences come from a woman between 18 and 29 years old with Graves' ophthalmopathy.

This clonotype was seen ten or more times. V gene TRBV14 combines with J gene TRBJ1-6; the D gene is possibly TRBD1 (5 bases). Between the trimmed V and J ends, which lost 1 base and 7 bases, there was a span of 8 bases. The CDR3 has 14 residues. Germline CDR1 SGHDN, CDR2 FVKESK. The CDR3 bases are TGTGCCAGCAGCCAAGGGGGGTACAATTCACCCCTCCACTTT. Protein: CASSQGGYNSPLHF.

Notes on this clonotype: This clone may be a read error of a much larger clone one base away. The chain employs TRBV30 and TRBJ2-1, with TRBD1 as a possible D gene (5 bases). Germline CDR1 reads GTSNPN; CDR2 reads SVGIG (reference sequence). V lost 3 bases and J lost 0, with 9 bases in between. This CDR3 region has 14 residues. CDR3 in amino acids: CAWRPQGSYNEQFF. DNA of the CDR3: TGTGCCTGGAGACCTCAGGGCTCCTACAATGAGCAGTTCTTC.

The sample holds one count of this clonotype. One end of the junction fails to match germline, which may point to a read error. V and J are TRBV28 and TRBJ2-3; 8 bases are shared with TRBD2. Germline CDR1 reads MDHEN; CDR2 reads SYDVKM. The CDR3 consists of 14 residues. CDR3 in amino acids: CDSRGLGSTDTQYF. Written as DNA, the CDR3 is TGTGACAGCAGGGGACTAGGAAGCACAGATACGCAGTATTTT.

The V gene is TRBV20-1, the J gene TRBJ2-3; 7 positions match TRBD1. From germline, CDR1 is DFQATT and CDR2 SNEGSKA (reference sequence). This CDR3 spans 16 amino acids. Germline trimming cut 3 bases from V and 3 bases from J; bases unmatched to any gene: 12. This CDR3 reads CSASPTGTVRTDTQYF. As DNA, the CDR3 is TGCAGTGCTAGTCCGACAGGGACGGTTAGGACAGATACGCAGTATTTT.

The chain uses TRBV7-2 and TRBJ1-3, with TRBD1 identical over 7 bases. The V and J ends lost 5 bases and 2 bases, in that order; junction bases with no gene match: 6. In germline, CDR1 is SGHTA, CDR2 FQGNSA. CDR3 length: 15 residues. In DNA, the CDR3 is TGTGCCAGCAGCGACAGGGTGAGCACTGGAAACACCATATATTTT. Protein sequence: CASSDRVSTGNTIYF.

The rearrangement joins TRBV6-1 to TRBJ2-3, with D possibly being TRBD2 (5 bases). Germline CDR1 reads MNHNS; CDR2 reads SASEGT. The V and J ends lost 2 bases and 2 bases respectively, with 11 bases between them. The CDR3 is 15 amino acids. The chain's CDR3 is CASSEIIASTDTQYF. The CDR3 DNA reads TGTGCCAGCAGTGAAATAATAGCGTCCACAGATACGCAGTATTTT.

This clonotype was picked up many times. This chain uses TRBV5-1 with TRBJ1-1; D is ambiguous. Germline CDR1 is SGHRS and CDR2 is YFSETQ. V lost 2 bases, J lost 5 bases, and 13 bases lay in between. This CDR3 region has 14 residues. The DNA for the CDR3 is TGCGCCAGCAGCTTAACCGGGCCGCGAACTGAAGCTTTCTTT. Protein sequence: CASSLTGPRTEAFF.

Note on this clonotype: An end of the junction differs from the germline gene, which may be a read error. V usage is TRBV10-1 and J usage is TRBJ2-7; 10 bases fit TRBD1. The germline gives CDR1 WNHNN, CDR2 SYGVQD (reference sequence). The CDR3 spans 15 residues. CDR3 in amino acids: CAGSEFSGTGVEQYF. DNA of the CDR3: TGCGCCGGCAGTGAGTTTTCCGGGACAGGGGTCGAGCAGTACTTC.

J is TRBJ1-4 and V is TRBV9; D ambiguous. The CDR3 length is 14 residues. The V end was cut by 5 bases, the J end by 3 bases, with 11 bases between. The germline gives CDR1 SGDLS, CDR2 YYNGEE. In DNA form, the CDR3 reads TGTGCCAGCAGTATAGACGGATCTAATGAAAAACTGTTTTTT. As protein: CASSIDGSNEKLFF.

The rearrangement joins TRBV10-3 to TRBJ1-2; TRBD1 matches at 11 bases. J lost 4 bases, V lost 4 bases, and 14 bases had no gene match. The CDR3 extends over 18 amino acids. Germline CDR1 ENHRY, CDR2 SYGVKD. The CDR3 reads CAISGAGTGGNRSYGYTF. The CDR3 DNA sequence: TGTGCCATCAGTGGCGCCGGGACAGGGGGAAACCGGTCCTATGGCTACACCTTC.

Note on this clonotype: It may be a read error: a sequence one base away is much more abundant. The chain joins TRBV6-2 or TRBV6-3 to TRBJ2-5, with 8 bases that match TRBD2. J was trimmed by 7 bases and V by 10 bases; bases with no gene match: 17. This CDR3 region has 15 residues. Looked up from germline, CDR1 is MNHEY and CDR2 is SVGEGT. CDR3: CATLGAGVGYGTQYF. The CDR3 DNA reads as TGTGCCACCCTAGGAGCGGGAGTTGGGTATGGGACCCAGTACTTC.

At least ten counts were recorded for this clonotype. The CDR3 DNA is TGCGCCAGCAGCTATAAGGATGAGCAGTTCTTC. Protein: CASSYKDEQFF. The chain joins TRBV5-1 to TRBJ2-1, with unresolved D. CDR3 size: 11 residues. In germline, CDR1 is SGHRS, CDR2 YFSETQ. V was shortened by 3 bases and J by 8 bases, with 6 bases between the two germline ends.

This clonotype was counted many times. The gene calls are TRBV7-8 and TRBJ2-7; 9 bases agree with TRBD1. CDR1 SGHVS and CDR2 FQNEAQ come from the germline V gene. The CDR3 sequence is 14 residues long. J lost 4 bases, V lost 4 bases, and 5 bases had no gene match. The CDR3 DNA is TGTGCCAGCAGCTCCGGACAGGGGAAGTACGAGCAGTACTTC. Protein product: CASSSGQGKYEQYF.

The V gene is TRBV10-3, the J gene TRBJ1-1; TRBD1 aligns across 9 bases. V lost 3 bases to trimming and J lost 1 base; unmatched junction nucleotides: 9. Per the germline V gene, CDR1 is ENHRY and CDR2 is SYGVKD. CDR3 length equals 17 residues. As DNA, the CDR3 is TGTGCCATCAGTGACCGACAGGGGGGGAGAGGGAACACTGAAGCTTTCTTT. It specifies CAISDRQGGRGNTEAFF.